This passage covers 10 T cell receptor beta chains from one sample sequenced in a study of vaccination effects on CD4 cells after COVID-19. Assay used: immunoSEQ multiplex PCR; TCRdb lists only in-frame clones, some missing. Of tens of thousands of clones listed, approximately 69% were seen once; the top ten hold approximately 3.5%. What these receptors recognize is not known. Antigen-specific CD4+ T cell clonotypes were called by their expansion after viral peptide-pool culture in ViraFEST. Culture proceeded for 10 days, and CD4+ T cells were then isolated. Previously uninfected by SARS-CoV-2, the vaccine recipients also showed negative nucleocapsid antibodies. Sequencing was performed on CD4+ T cells from PBMCs cultured with SARS-CoV-2 spike peptides, taken before COVID-19 vaccination. The receptors here all came from a human donor who received a COVID-19 vaccine.

The chain joins TRBV6-1 to TRBJ1-6; no clear D. Trimming stripped 2 bases from V and 3 bases from J, with 8 bases between. CDR1 MNHNS and CDR2 SASEGT come from the germline V gene. This CDR3 region has 15 residues. The CDR3 loop reads CASSESLSYNSPLHF. The CDR3, as DNA: TGTGCCAGCAGTGAATCACTGAGCTATAATTCACCCCTCCACTTT.

The J gene is TRBJ2-1, the V gene TRBV10-1, with a tentative D call TRBD2 (5 bases). The germline CDR1 and CDR2 sequences are WNHNN and SYGVQD (reference sequence). The CDR3 totals 16 residues. Trimming shortened V by 0 bases and J by 7 bases, and 16 bases separated the two germline ends. The CDR3 spells CASSESLLGSVNEQFF. The CDR3 DNA is TGCGCCAGCAGTGAGTCATTACTAGGTTCCGTTAATGAGCAGTTCTTC.

V usage is TRBV27 and J usage is TRBJ1-6; unclear D gene. There are 15 residues in the CDR3. V lost 6 bases, J lost 9 bases, and 18 bases lay in between. In germline, CDR1 is MNHEY, CDR2 SMNVEV (reference sequence). CDR3 sequence (DNA): TGTGCCAGCAGCCTTGACTCCTCCCGGTTTTCACCCCTCCACTTT. Protein: CASSLDSSRFSPLHF.

The chain's CDR3 is CSVGGGRDNEKLFF. CDR3 DNA: TGCAGCGTTGGGGGAGGCAGGGACAATGAAAAACTGTTTTTT. This sequence joins TRBV29-1 and TRBJ1-4; D possibly corresponds to TRBD1 (5 bases). The CDR3 length is 14 residues. Germline V CDR1 and CDR2: SQVTM, ANQGSEA. Trimming removed 4 bases at V and 5 bases at J, with 14 bases between.

This clone was counted only a few times. The rearrangement uses TRBV5-4 and TRBJ2-7; TRBD2 matches at 14 bases. The CDR3 is 14 amino acids. Germline values: CDR1 SGHNT, CDR2 YYREEE (reference sequence). J was trimmed by 4 bases and V by 4 bases; bases with no gene match: 1. CDR3 region: CASSGTSGSYEQYF. As DNA, the CDR3 is TGTGCCAGCAGCGGGACTAGCGGGAGTTACGAGCAGTACTTC. The full variable domain, its missing parts supplied by reference TRBV5-4 and TRBJ2-7, is ETGVTQSPTHLIKTRGQQVTLRCSSQSGHNTVSWYQQALGQGPQFIFQYYREEENGRGNFPPRFSGLQFPNYSSELNVNALELDDSALYLCASSGTSGSYEQYFGPGTRLTVT.

The rearrangement joins TRBV7-2 to TRBJ1-2; D not certain. CDR3 length: 12 amino acids. From germline, CDR1 is SGHTA and CDR2 FQGNSA. Between the trimmed V and J ends, which lost 8 bases and 1 base, there was a span of 8 bases. The CDR3 protein is CASRLVNYGYTF. The CDR3 DNA reads TGTGCCAGCCGGCTGGTTAACTATGGCTACACCTTC.

This sequence joins TRBV3-1 (or the pseudogene TRBV3-2) and TRBJ2-1, with D possibly matching TRBD2 (6 bases). This CDR3 region has 15 residues. The germline V and J ends were trimmed by 4 bases and 0 bases, with 10 bases remaining between them. Per the germline V gene, CDR1 is LGHDT and CDR2 is YNNKEL (reference sequence). CDR3 sequence: CASSLDGSSYNEQFF. Here the CDR3 DNA reads TGTGCCAGCAGCCTCGACGGGAGCTCCTACAATGAGCAGTTCTTC.

The CDR3 here is CAWSVYGIQYF. In nucleotides, the CDR3 is TGTGCCTGGAGTGTTTATGGCATTCAGTACTTC. V gene TRBV30 combines with J gene TRBJ2-4; no reliable D call. This CDR3 comprises 11 residues. The V end was cut by 0 bases, the J end by 9 bases, with 6 bases between. The germline gives CDR1 GTSNPN, CDR2 SVGIG (reference sequence).

The chain has TRBV6-5 and TRBJ2-3, with D unclear. There are 11 residues in the CDR3. V lost 5 bases and J 3 bases, leaving 3 bases between the germline ends. Germline CDR1 and CDR2: MNHEY and SVGAGI. This chain's CDR3 is CASSKTDTQYF. The CDR3 bases are TGTGCCAGCAGTAAAACAGATACGCAGTATTTT.

The chain couples TRBV29-1 to TRBJ1-1; TRBD1 matches 10 bases. The germline V gene has CDR1 SQVTM and CDR2 ANQGSEA. The V segment lost 7 bases and the J segment 0 bases; nucleotides outside the gene matches: 8. The CDR3 spans 15 residues. Here the CDR3 DNA reads TGCAGCGCTGGACAGGGGGACCTAATGAACACTGAAGCTTTCTTT. Residues: CSAGQGDLMNTEAFF. The full variable domain, its missing parts supplied by reference TRBV29-1 and TRBJ1-1, is SAVISQKPSRDICQRGTSLTIQCQVDSQVTMMFWYRQQPGQSLTLIATANQGSEATYESGFVIDKFPISRPNLTFSTLTVSNMSPEDSSIYLCSAGQGDLMNTEAFFGQGTRLTVV.